One and the same sample provided the 25 T cell receptor beta chains below, sequenced in a study of OX40 agonist ivuxolimab in advanced cancers. Libraries were made using the immunoSEQ multiplex PCR assay. What TCRdb holds here is the immuneACCESS table cut down to in-frame rearrangements. Part of the clones is not present; checked against another copy, under half of the missing clones reflect an unresolved V gene, and the others are unexplained. The sample records tens of thousands of clones, less than 90% of which are singletons. Of the sample, roughly 40% is held by the ten largest clones. Sequenced material: CD4+ or CD8+ T cells sorted from blood, taken in a trial of the OX40 agonist ivuxolimab. The receptors shown here come from an adult with an advanced solid tumor such as melanoma, head and neck, liver or kidney cancer.

The rearrangement uses TRBV7-4 and TRBJ2-7; D gene uncertain. With 0 bases removed from V and 3 bases from J, the gap between germline ends came to 9 bases. The CDR3 covers 14 residues. Germline assignment: CDR1 SGHVT and CDR2 SQSDAQ. CDR3 protein: CASSLAVMNYEQYF. The CDR3 coding sequence is TGTGCCAGCAGCTTAGCGGTGATGAACTACGAGCAGTACTTC.

This clone occurred a few times. The V call is TRBV20-1, the J call TRBJ1-1; tentatively, D is TRBD1 (5 bases). Trimming pared 5 bases from V and 8 bases from J, leaving 9 bases between. This CDR3 has 10 amino acids. CDR1 DFQATT and CDR2 SNEGSKA come from the germline V gene (reference sequence). The CDR3 here is CSARTLEAFF. CDR3 DNA: TGCAGTGCTCGGACACTAGAAGCTTTCTTT.

This clone rates as large. The gene calls are TRBV4-2 and TRBJ2-7; D is possibly TRBD2 (5 bases). The CDR3 has 15 amino acids. The V end lost 0 bases, the J end lost 10 bases, and 19 bases lay between the germline ends. Germline CDR1 reads LGHNA; CDR2 reads YNFKEQ. CDR3 region: CASSQDPLVPPEQYF. In DNA, the CDR3 is TGTGCCAGCAGCCAAGATCCACTAGTCCCTCCAGAACAGTACTTC.

The chain couples TRBV6-5 to TRBJ1-1, with 8 bases that match TRBD1. CDR3 length: 14 residues. V dropped 6 bases and J dropped 0; count of bases not matched to a gene: 3. Germline CDR1 and CDR2: MNHEY and SVGAGI. CDR3 sequence (DNA): TGTGCCAGCAGGGACAGGGTTGTGAACACTGAAGCTTTCTTT. It codes for CASRDRVVNTEAFF.

V gene TRBV18 combines with J gene TRBJ1-2, with unresolved D. This CDR3 comprises 16 residues. CDR1 KGHSH and CDR2 LQKENI come from the germline V gene. The germline V and J ends were trimmed by 2 bases and 3 bases, with 16 bases remaining between them. The CDR3 nucleotides read TGTGCCAGCTCACCAGACCTCAAGGGCCTCCACTATGGCTACACCTTC. Its translation is CASSPDLKGLHYGYTF.

V is TRBV4-2 and J is TRBJ1-3, with D possibly being TRBD1 (6 bases). The ends were cut back, 0 bases at V and 1 base at J, with 10 bases in the middle. Germline CDR1 and CDR2: LGHNA and YNFKEQ. The CDR3 totals 16 residues. The CDR3 nucleotides are TGTGCCAGCAGCCAAGATCGAGGGGGTTCTGGAAACACCATATATTTT. This gives the protein CASSQDRGGSGNTIYF.

V is TRBV7-2 and J is TRBJ1-2; 9 bases are a match to TRBD1. V lost 5 bases and J lost 1; bases outside the gene matches: 14. The CDR3 length is 18 residues. Germline CDR1 and CDR2: SGHTA and FQGNSA. This CDR3 reads CASSPKGTGRDINYGYTF. In nucleotides, the CDR3 is TGTGCCAGCAGCCCAAAGGGGACAGGGCGCGACATTAACTATGGCTACACCTTC.

V usage is TRBV29-1 and J usage is TRBJ2-1; TRBD2 matches 7 bases. V was pared by 1 base and J by 0 bases, with 6 bases of the junction left unmatched. CDR1 is SQVTM and CDR2 is ANQGSEA in the germline V gene. The CDR3 loop spans 16 amino acids. The CDR3 DNA follows: TGCAGCGTTGAAGTAACTAGCGAGAGCTCCTACAATGAGCAGTTCTTC. It specifies CSVEVTSESSYNEQFF.

The chain recombines TRBV5-1 with TRBJ1-1; TRBD1 agrees at 7 bases. The junction had 2 bases not matched to a gene; V was cut back by 4 bases and J by 5 bases. The germline V gene encodes CDR1 SGHRS and CDR2 YFSETQ. The CDR3 is made up of 12 amino acids. The CDR3 protein is CASSLTGTEAFF. Written as DNA, the CDR3 is TGCGCCAGCAGCCTGACAGGGACTGAAGCTTTCTTT.

This clone was seen only once. This chain uses TRBV27 with TRBJ2-3; D remains ambiguous. V was clipped by 4 bases and J by 2 bases, with 13 bases between them. Germline V gives CDR1 MNHEY, CDR2 SMNVEV (reference sequence). The CDR3 runs to 15 residues. CDR3 sequence: CASSWFGRTTDTQYF. Written as DNA, the CDR3 is TGTGCCAGCAGTTGGTTCGGGCGGACCACAGATACGCAGTATTTT.

The chain joins TRBV27 to TRBJ2-1, with 8 bases that match TRBD1. With 3 bases clipped from V and 7 bases from J, the junction kept 2 bases outside the gene matches. The CDR3 runs 13 residues. The germline CDR1 and CDR2 sequences are MNHEY and SMNVEV (reference sequence). The CDR3 region is CASSFNRGNEQFF. The CDR3 DNA sequence: TGTGCCAGCAGTTTCAACAGGGGGAATGAGCAGTTCTTC.

CDR3 protein: CASSSPGLAGGPYEQYF. The CDR3 region has the DNA TGTGCCAGCAGCTCCCCGGGACTAGCGGGAGGGCCCTACGAGCAGTACTTC. The V gene is TRBV9, the J gene TRBJ2-7; 16 nucleotides agree with TRBD2. J was trimmed by 2 bases and V by 4 bases; bases with no gene match: 6. CDR1 SGDLS and CDR2 YYNGEE come from the germline V gene. The CDR3 consists of 17 residues.

In the case of this clone: This sequence may be a read error, since a much larger clone differs from it by one base. The DNA of the CDR3 is TGTGTCAGCAGTGAACTAGCGGGAGGGTACAATGAGCAGTTCTTC. It translates to CVSSELAGGYNEQFF. The genes are TRBV6-1 and TRBJ2-1; 13 bases map to TRBD2. CDR1 is MNHNS and CDR2 is SASEGT in the germline V gene. The CDR3 spans 15 residues.

This chain joins TRBV4-1 and TRBJ2-6; tentative D call: TRBD1 (6 bases). Germline V lookup: CDR1 MGHRA, CDR2 YSYEKL. This CDR3 is built from 20 residues. V was trimmed by 5 bases and J by 1 base, leaving 24 bases between them. The CDR3 sequence is CASSSNPLQGYLSGANVLTF. CDR3 bases: TGCGCCAGCAGCTCAAATCCGTTACAGGGTTACTTGTCTGGGGCCAACGTCCTGACTTTC.

This chain uses TRBV13 with TRBJ2-5, with 8 bases aligning to TRBD1. The CDR3 has 15 amino acids. Germline V gene sequence: CDR1 PRHDT, CDR2 FYEKMQ (reference sequence). The V gene end was trimmed by 0 bases and the J gene end by 5 bases; junction bases not matched to a gene: 5. CDR3 sequence (DNA): TGTGCCAGCAGCTTAGGCCCAGGGGGCGGGGAGACCCAGTACTTC. This codes for CASSLGPGGGETQYF.

The rearrangement uses TRBV28 and TRBJ1-5; the D is unclear. Between the trimmed V and J ends, which lost 3 bases and 5 bases, there was a span of 5 bases. Germline CDR1 MDHEN, CDR2 SYDVKM. This CDR3 comprises 12 residues. The CDR3 DNA reads as TGTGCCAGCAGTTTCGGACATCAGCCCCAGCATTTT. This codes for CASSFGHQPQHF.

The chain combines TRBV4-1 with TRBJ2-1; no definite D call. Germline V CDR1 and CDR2: MGHRA, YSYEKL. V was clipped by 1 base and J by 0 bases, with 4 bases between them. CDR3 length equals 14 residues. CDR3 loop: CASSQGNSYNEQFF. The CDR3 DNA reads as TGCGCCAGCAGCCAAGGCAACTCCTACAATGAGCAGTTCTTC.

This chain links TRBV7-9 with TRBJ1-2; 7 nucleotides line up with TRBD1. Trimming took 3 bases from V and 5 from J; bases not matched to a gene: 9. The germline CDR1 and CDR2 sequences are SEHNR and FQNEAQ (reference sequence). This CDR3 is 15 amino acids long. CDR3 nucleotides: TGTGCCAGCAGCTTTGCTTCCCGGGACAGTTATGGCTACACCTTC. Its translation: CASSFASRDSYGYTF.

V is TRBV7-8 and J is TRBJ2-7; D unclear. The CDR3 length is 16 residues. With 1 base removed from V and 3 bases from J, the gap between germline ends came to 16 bases. Germline CDR1 reads SGHVS; CDR2 reads FQNEAQ. The CDR3 loop is CASSLVSRLIFYEQYF. Written as DNA, the CDR3 is TGTGCCAGCAGCTTAGTTAGTAGGCTGATTTTCTACGAGCAGTACTTC.

J is TRBJ1-5 and V is TRBV27; no firm D call. The V and J ends lost 5 bases and 5 bases respectively, with 13 bases between them. This CDR3 region has 14 residues. CDR1 is MNHEY and CDR2 is SMNVEV in the germline V gene (reference sequence). CDR3 in amino acids: CASSILGPDQPQHF. The CDR3 coding sequence is TGTGCCAGCAGTATCCTGGGCCCGGATCAGCCCCAGCATTTT.

The chain is built from TRBV10-3 and TRBJ2-7; tentatively, D is TRBD2 (6 bases). Between the trimmed V and J ends, which lost 6 bases and 0 bases, there was a span of 15 bases. This CDR3 has 15 residues. Germline loops: CDR1 ENHRY, CDR2 SYGVKD. This CDR3 is CAIREGGPSSYEQYF. The DNA of the CDR3 is TGTGCCATCAGGGAGGGAGGACCCAGCTCCTACGAGCAGTACTTC.

J is TRBJ2-2 and V is TRBV4-1, with unresolved D. The CDR3 spans 16 residues. Germline CDR1 is MGHRA and CDR2 is YSYEKL. V lost 2 bases and J 5 bases, leaving 15 bases between the germline ends. The CDR3 nucleotides are TGCGCCAGCAGCCAAATCGGGCCAGATAATACCGGGGAGCTGTTTTTT. It translates to CASSQIGPDNTGELFF.

The V and J genes are TRBV19 and TRBJ1-2; 7 nucleotides line up with TRBD1. Per germline, CDR1 LNHDA and CDR2 SQIVND (reference sequence). Losses at the gene ends were 3 bases for V and 4 bases for J; bases not matched to a gene: 8. The CDR3 length is 15 residues. The CDR3 nucleotides are TGTGCCAGTAGTATCCCCTCAACAGGGGTCTATGGCTACACCTTC. It translates to CASSIPSTGVYGYTF.

The rearrangement links TRBV10-2 to TRBJ2-5; the match to TRBD2 covers 15 bases. Trimming cost V 6 bases and J 8 bases; bases outside gene matches: 7. Looked up from germline, CDR1 is WSHSY and CDR2 is SAAADI. The CDR3 is 15 residues long. This CDR3 reads CASRPGLAGGQTQYF. The CDR3 DNA reads as TGCGCCAGCAGGCCCGGACTAGCGGGAGGGCAAACCCAGTACTTC.

By share, this clone ranks as medium-sized (0.01 to 0.1%). This sequence joins TRBV27 and TRBJ2-5; 13 bases map to TRBD2. V lost 8 bases to trimming and J lost 4 bases; unmatched junction nucleotides: 4. This CDR3 is 14 amino acids long. CDR1 and CDR2 (germline): MNHEY, SMNVEV (reference sequence). The CDR3 sequence is CASSGTSGIETQYF. CDR3 coding DNA: TGTGCCAGCTCCGGGACTAGCGGGATAGAGACCCAGTACTTC.